In this sample, the clone carrying this T cell receptor (beta chain) turned up a few times. Its target is unknown. TCRdb re-derived calls from the multiplex PCR reads in MiXCR, one entry per CDR3 protein. The table includes about 270,000 distinct CDR3 sequences, 30% to 35% detected once. Breast cancer patients provided tissue from their axillary draining lymph nodes. The sample is drawn from a study of breast tumors, draining lymph nodes, adjacent tissues. Study observations and caveats: Findings are consistent with lymph node origin and intratumoral expansion of most tumor T cells. Tumor TCR diversity was below lymph nodes but above nontumor tissue. Tumor and nontumor repertoires were significantly more similar in luminal-like than in basal-like breast cancer. That most tumor T cells come from lymph nodes remained unproven.

CDR1 and CDR2 from the germline V gene are LNHDA and SQIVND (reference sequence). Deletions cut 3 bases from V and 3 bases from J, with 14 bases between. This CDR3 contains 15 residues. The rearrangement links TRBV19 to TRBJ1-1; D perhaps matches TRBD1 (5 bases). The source material was axillary lymph node tissue. This sequence originates from a female donor with breast cancer. Some clones in this sample may be carry-over from other donors' samples. The CDR3 spells CASSIGGTRYTEAFF. The CDR3 region has the DNA TGTGCCAGTAGTATCGGAGGGACGCGTTACACTGAAGCTTTCTTT.